This T cell receptor beta chain was observed in a study of shared clonotypes between healthy human individuals (dated by TCRdb to the early 2020s). Regarding the study in general: Three men and a couple of women, aged 18 to 49 years, made up the cohort. For each donor, three plates each were used for CD4 naive and CD4 memory, two plates were used for CD8 naive, and one plate was used for CD8 memory. To estimate repertoire size and how much clonotypes are shared between individuals, the study performed deep sequencing of blood TCR repertoires from a few healthy adults. To increase sequencing depth and limit assay-specific biases, TCR repertoire library preparation and sequencing were carried out by different laboratories using diverse techniques. Each donor's leukapheresis produced roughly between about 0.8 and 10 billion PBMCs. Beyond this particular receptor, the publication reports: Even with the large sequencing depth, rarefaction of the sorted-subset datasets indicated that sequencing was incomplete. Based on pairwise subsampling, the degree of clonotype sharing among donors was expected to be affected by sequencing depth. The small number of donors limited the genetic and exposure-history diversity represented. Clonotypes shared by all four sorted-subset donors showed higher generation probabilities than non-shared clonotypes. Sharing across a few donors was observed for about 5% of naive CD4, 3% to 3.5% of naive CD8, 2% to 2.5% of memory CD4, and about 0.38% of memory CD8 clonotypes. Naive subsets generally had larger estimated clonotype richness than memory subsets. Only blood was sampled, and tissue TCR repertoires likely differ from those in blood.

Using the deep immunoSEQ assay, multiplex PCR amplified TCR CDR3 regions from genomic DNA. For each cell subset, the extracted genomic DNA was distributed evenly across all wells of several immunoSEQ 96-well plates, and each plate served as one replicate. For sorted subsets, around 0.2 ug genomic DNA, equal to approximately 30,000 T cell genomes, was loaded into each replicate PCR. Purified libraries were quantified with a Qubit 3.0 fluorometer, sized on a Bioanalyzer 2100, and re-quantified with the KAPA Library Quantification kit. Every immunoSEQ 96-well plate was sequenced on a dedicated single-read 150-cycle Illumina NextSeq 550 flow cell. Per the source publication's procedure: Because the immunoSEQ output included only junctional sequences and no quality scores, the filtering could not be the same as the filtering used for full-length reads. Sequences were annotated with PyIR, a Python wrapper for IgBLAST v1.9, using IMGT germline references to assign V/J genes and CDR3. Reads were removed for weak V/J assignments (E-value above 1e-6), missing CDR3, stop codons, out-of-frame junctions, or ambiguous translated residues. A V3J clonotype was defined by an identical inferred V gene, J gene, and CDR3 amino acid sequence. The percentage overlap between two repertoires was calculated by dividing the number of shared unique clonotypes by the size of the smaller repertoire. Three approaches were used to assess repertoire richness: RTK rarefaction, the Chao1 estimator, and Recon v2.1 estimates of unobserved clonotypes. Generation probabilities for all TCRbeta clonotypes obtained by the gDNA method from a few donors were computed using OLGA. What TCRdb holds here is the immuneACCESS table cut down to in-frame rearrangements. Part of the clones is not present; checked against another copy, under half of the missing clones reflect an unresolved V gene, and the others are unexplained. The DNA was the basis for D and trimming; V, J and clone size are from that table. The sample has around 340,000 clones on record, over 70% of them singletons. The top ten clones comprise about 10% of the sample.

This clone came up a few times. Its antigen has not been determined. Per-base quality was not reported, and no clone a single base away is much larger than it. Healthy HIV-negative adults with no recently reported acute infections or vaccinations were included as donors. Every donor was a Caucasian adult living in Nashville, Tennessee, USA. Magnetic negative selection was used to enrich CD4+ T cells, after which naive cells were positively selected on CD45RA and the negative fraction became the memory subset. Blood was obtained by leukapheresis, after which PBMCs were separated by Ficoll-Histopaque density gradient centrifugation and cryopreserved in liquid nitrogen vapor phase. Analytical flow cytometry was used to check the purity and quantity of each magnetically sorted T cell population. Genomic DNA was isolated from every sorted fraction and measured by UV absorbance on a Nanodrop 2000c. The specimen sequenced was memory CD4+ T cells sorted from blood. Interpreted using the paper, the cell subset or site label stands for: CD45RA-negative fraction. The sequence came from a man aged 25-45 years in good health.

The CDR3 sequence is CASTKPGQGKAVDTGELFF. In nucleotides, the sequence is TGCGCCAGCACGAAGCCCGGACAGGGTAAGGCGGTTGACACCGGGGAGCTGTTTTTT. The rearrangement combines TRBV10-1 with TRBJ2-2; 8 of the junction bases match TRBD1. V loses 7 bases at its end and J loses 3 bases; junction bases beyond the gene matches: 19. Looking up the germline V gene (reference sequence) yields CDR1 WNHNN and CDR2 SYGVQD. The cysteine opens and the phenylalanine closes a CDR3 of 19 amino acids. Only the CDR3 part of the read is kept: 57 bases, read in frame from the first base.